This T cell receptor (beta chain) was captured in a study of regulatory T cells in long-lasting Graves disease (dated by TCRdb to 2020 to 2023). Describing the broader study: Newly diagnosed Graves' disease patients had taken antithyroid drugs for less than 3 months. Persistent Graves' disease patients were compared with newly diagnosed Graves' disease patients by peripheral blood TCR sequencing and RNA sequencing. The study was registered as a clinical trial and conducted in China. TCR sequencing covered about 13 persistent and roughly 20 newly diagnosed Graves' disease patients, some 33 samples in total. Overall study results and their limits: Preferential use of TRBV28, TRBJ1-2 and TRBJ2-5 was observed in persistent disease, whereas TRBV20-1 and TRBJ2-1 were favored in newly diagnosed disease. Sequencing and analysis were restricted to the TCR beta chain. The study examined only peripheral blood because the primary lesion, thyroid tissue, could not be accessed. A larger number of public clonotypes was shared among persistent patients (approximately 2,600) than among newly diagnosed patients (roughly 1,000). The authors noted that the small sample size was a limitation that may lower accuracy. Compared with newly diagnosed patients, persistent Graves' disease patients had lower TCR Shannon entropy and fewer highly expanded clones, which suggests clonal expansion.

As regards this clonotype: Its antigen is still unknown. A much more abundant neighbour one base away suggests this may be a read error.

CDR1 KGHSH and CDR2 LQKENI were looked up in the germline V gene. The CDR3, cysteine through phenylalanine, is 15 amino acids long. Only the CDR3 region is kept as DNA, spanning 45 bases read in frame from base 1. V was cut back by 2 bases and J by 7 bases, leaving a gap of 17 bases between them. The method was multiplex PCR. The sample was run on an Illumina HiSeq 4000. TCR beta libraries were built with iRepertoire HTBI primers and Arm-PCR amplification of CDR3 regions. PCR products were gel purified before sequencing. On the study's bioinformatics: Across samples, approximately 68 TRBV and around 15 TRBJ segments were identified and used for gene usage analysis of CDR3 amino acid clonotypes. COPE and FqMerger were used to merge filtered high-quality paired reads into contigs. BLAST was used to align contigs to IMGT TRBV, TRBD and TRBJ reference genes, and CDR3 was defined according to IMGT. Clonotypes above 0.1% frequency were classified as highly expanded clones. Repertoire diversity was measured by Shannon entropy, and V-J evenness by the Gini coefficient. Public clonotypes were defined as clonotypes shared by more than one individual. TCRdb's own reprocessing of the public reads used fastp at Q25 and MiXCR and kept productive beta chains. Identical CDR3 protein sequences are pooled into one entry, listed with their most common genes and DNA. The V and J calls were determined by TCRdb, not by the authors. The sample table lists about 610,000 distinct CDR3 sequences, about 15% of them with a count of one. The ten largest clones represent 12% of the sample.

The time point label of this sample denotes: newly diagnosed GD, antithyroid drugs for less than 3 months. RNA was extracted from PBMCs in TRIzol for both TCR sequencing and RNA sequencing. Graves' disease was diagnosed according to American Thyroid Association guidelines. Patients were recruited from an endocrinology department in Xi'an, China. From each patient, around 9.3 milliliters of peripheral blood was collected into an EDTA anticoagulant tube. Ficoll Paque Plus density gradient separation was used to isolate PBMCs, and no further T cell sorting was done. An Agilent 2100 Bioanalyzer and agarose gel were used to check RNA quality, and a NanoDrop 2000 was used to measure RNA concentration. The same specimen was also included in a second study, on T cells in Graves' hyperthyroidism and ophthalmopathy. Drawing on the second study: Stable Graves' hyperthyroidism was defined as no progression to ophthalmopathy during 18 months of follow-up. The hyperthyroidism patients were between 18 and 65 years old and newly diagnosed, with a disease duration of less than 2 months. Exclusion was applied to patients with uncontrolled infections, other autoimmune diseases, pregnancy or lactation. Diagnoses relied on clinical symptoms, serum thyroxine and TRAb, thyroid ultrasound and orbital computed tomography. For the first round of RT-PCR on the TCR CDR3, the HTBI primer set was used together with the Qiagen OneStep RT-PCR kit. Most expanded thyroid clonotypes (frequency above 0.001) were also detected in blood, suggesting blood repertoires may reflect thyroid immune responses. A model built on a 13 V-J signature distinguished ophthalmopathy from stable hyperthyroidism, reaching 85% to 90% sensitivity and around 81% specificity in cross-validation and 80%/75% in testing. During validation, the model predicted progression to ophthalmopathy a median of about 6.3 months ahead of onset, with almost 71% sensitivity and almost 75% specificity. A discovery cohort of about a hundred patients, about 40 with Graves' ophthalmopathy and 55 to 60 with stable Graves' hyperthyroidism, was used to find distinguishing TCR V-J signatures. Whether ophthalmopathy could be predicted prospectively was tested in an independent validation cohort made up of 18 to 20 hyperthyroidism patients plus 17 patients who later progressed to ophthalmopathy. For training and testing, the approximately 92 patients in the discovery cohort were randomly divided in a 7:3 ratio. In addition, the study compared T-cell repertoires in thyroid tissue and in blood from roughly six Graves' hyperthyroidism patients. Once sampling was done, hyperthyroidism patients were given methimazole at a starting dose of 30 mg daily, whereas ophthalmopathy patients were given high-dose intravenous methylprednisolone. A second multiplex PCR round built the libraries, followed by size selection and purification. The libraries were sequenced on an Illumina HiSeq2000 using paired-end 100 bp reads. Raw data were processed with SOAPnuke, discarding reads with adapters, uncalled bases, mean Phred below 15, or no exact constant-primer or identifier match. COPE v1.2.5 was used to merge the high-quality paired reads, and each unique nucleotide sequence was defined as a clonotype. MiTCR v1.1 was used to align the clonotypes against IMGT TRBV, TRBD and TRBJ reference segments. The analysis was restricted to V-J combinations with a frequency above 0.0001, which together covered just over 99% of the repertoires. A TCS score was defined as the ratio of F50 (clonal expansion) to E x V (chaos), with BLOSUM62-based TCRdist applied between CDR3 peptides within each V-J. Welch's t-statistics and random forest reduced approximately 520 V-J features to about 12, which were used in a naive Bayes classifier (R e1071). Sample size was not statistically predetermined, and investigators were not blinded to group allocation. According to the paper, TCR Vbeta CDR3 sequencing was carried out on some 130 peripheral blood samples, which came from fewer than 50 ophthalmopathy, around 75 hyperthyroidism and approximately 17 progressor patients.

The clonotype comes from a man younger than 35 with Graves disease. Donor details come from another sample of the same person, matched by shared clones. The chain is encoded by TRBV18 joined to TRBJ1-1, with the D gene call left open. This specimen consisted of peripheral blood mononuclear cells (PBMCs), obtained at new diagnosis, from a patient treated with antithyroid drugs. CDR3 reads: CASSPLGRIAGEAFF. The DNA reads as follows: TGTGCCAGCTCACCATTGGGCAGGATAGCCGGTGAAGCTTTCTTT. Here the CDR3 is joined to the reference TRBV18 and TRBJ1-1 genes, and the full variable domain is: NAGVMQNPRHLVRRRGQEARLRCSPMKGHSHVYWYRQLPEEGLKFMVYLQKENIIDESGMPKERFSAEFPKEGPSILRIQQVVRGDSAAYFCASSPLGRIAGEAFFGQGTRLTVV.